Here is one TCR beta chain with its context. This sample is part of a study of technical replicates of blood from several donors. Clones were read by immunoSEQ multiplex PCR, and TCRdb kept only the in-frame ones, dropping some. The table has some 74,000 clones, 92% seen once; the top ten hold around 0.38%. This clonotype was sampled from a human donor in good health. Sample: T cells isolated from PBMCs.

The CDR3, as DNA: TGTGCCACCCTGGACCTTTCTTCAGGACAGAATGAGCAGTTCTTC. It yields the protein CATLDLSSGQNEQFF. The chain joins TRBV27 to TRBJ2-1; a weak D match, TRBD1 (6 bases). V lost 10 bases, J lost 7 bases, and 23 bases lay in between. The CDR3 has 15 residues. Germline V CDR1 and CDR2: MNHEY, SMNVEV (reference sequence).